The 14 T cell receptor beta chains given below trace back to one sample, sequenced in a study of shared clonotypes between healthy human individuals. The table came from immunoSEQ multiplex PCR; TCRdb's copy has only in-frame clones and leaves some out. The data show 2,500,000 or so clones, roughly 93% seen once. The sequenced sample consisted of naive CD4+ T cells from PBMCs. Stated subset: CD45RA+ positively selected. The receptor source for this set is a man in his late teens or twenties in good health. Some clones in this sample may be carry-over from other donors' samples.

This chain links TRBV7-3 with TRBJ2-2, with D possibly matching TRBD2 (6 bases). The CDR3 runs to 15 residues. V was pared by 5 bases and J by 2 bases, with 12 bases between. CDR1 and CDR2 (germline): SGHTA, FQGTGA. This chain's CDR3 is CASSPGGGNTGELFF. The CDR3 DNA sequence: TGTGCCAGCAGCCCCGGGGGAGGAAACACCGGGGAGCTGTTTTTT. Looking up the rest from reference TRBV7-3 and TRBJ2-2 gives the full variable domain: GAGVSQTPSNKVTEKGKYVELRCDPISGHTALYWYRQSLGQGPEFLIYFQGTGAADDSGLPNDRFFAVRPEGSVSTLKIQRTERGDSAVYLCASSPGGGNTGELFFGEGSRLTVL.

With respect to this clone: The same CDR3 arises from other DNA sequences in this sample as well. V gene TRBV5-1 combines with J gene TRBJ2-7, with 9 bases matching TRBD1. CDR1 and CDR2 from the germline V gene are SGHRS and YFSETQ. V was pared by 3 bases and J by 3 bases, with 4 bases of the junction left unmatched. This CDR3 has 14 residues. DNA of the CDR3: TGCGCCAGCAGCTCCCCGGACAGGGGCTACGAGCAGTACTTC. As protein: CASSSPDRGYEQYF.

As to this clone: A far bigger clonotype differs at one base, so this is likely a read error. CDR3 bases: TGTGCCAGCAGCTCAGGACTAGCGGCCTACGAGCAGTACTTC. Its protein product is CASSSGLAAYEQYF. The J gene is TRBJ2-5, the V gene TRBV7-9; 10 bases map to TRBD2. The J call may be in error: the DNA end matches TRBJ2-7 better. The CDR3 loop spans 14 amino acids. The germline gives CDR1 SEHNR, CDR2 FQNEAQ (reference sequence).

Points on this clone: Other DNA sequences in the same sample also yield this CDR3. V and J are TRBV10-3 and TRBJ1-5; tentatively, D is TRBD1 (6 bases). Germline CDR1 is ENHRY and CDR2 is SYGVKD. The CDR3 spans 14 residues. With 0 bases removed from V and 6 bases from J, the gap between germline ends came to 9 bases. The CDR3 loop is CAISESGGGQPQHF. DNA of the CDR3: TGTGCCATCAGTGAGTCGGGGGGCGGTCAGCCCCAGCATTTT.

V is TRBV7-8 and J is TRBJ1-1, with TRBD1 matching 9 bases. The germline gives CDR1 SGHVS, CDR2 FQNEAQ. There are 16 residues in the CDR3. The trim removed 2 bases at V and 1 base at J, leaving 5 bases unmatched. CDR3 nucleotides: TGTGCCAGCAGCTTAATCGCGGGACAGGGGAACACTGAAGCTTTCTTT. This encodes CASSLIAGQGNTEAFF.

The rearrangement joins TRBV5-1 to TRBJ2-1, with D perhaps TRBD2 (6 bases). V lost 0 bases, J lost 10 bases, and 14 bases lay in between. Germline V CDR1 and CDR2: SGHRS, YFSETQ. This CDR3 region has 14 residues. The CDR3 bases are TGCGCCAGCAGCTTGGTTCGGGACTCGGGGGAGCAGTTCTTC. Translation gives CASSLVRDSGEQFF.

This rearrangement joins TRBV2 to TRBJ2-2; D gene uncertain. Trimming pared 2 bases from V and 8 bases from J, leaving 6 bases between. Germline values: CDR1 SNHLY, CDR2 FYNNEI. This CDR3 region has 12 residues. CDR3 coding DNA: TGTGCCAGCAGTGAAATGGCGGGGGAGCTGTTTTTT. Its translation: CASSEMAGELFF.

The V gene is TRBV28, the J gene TRBJ1-1, with TRBD1 as a possible D gene (5 bases). V was pared by 7 bases and J by 1 base, with 19 bases between. Germline values: CDR1 MDHEN, CDR2 SYDVKM. The CDR3 length is 16 residues. Here the CDR3 reads CASTPTPPQGNTEAFF. The CDR3 DNA reads TGTGCCAGCACACCCACCCCCCCCCAGGGGAACACTGAAGCTTTCTTT.

The chain joins TRBV7-9 to TRBJ2-7; TRBD1 might be the D (6 bases). Germline V lookup: CDR1 SEHNR, CDR2 FQNEAQ (reference sequence). V dropped 9 bases and J dropped 0 bases, with 12 bases sitting between them. The CDR3 is made up of 13 amino acids. This CDR3 reads CASNTGSSYEQYF. DNA of the CDR3: TGTGCCAGTAACACAGGGAGCTCCTACGAGCAGTACTTC. The full variable domain, rest sourced from reference TRBV7-9 and TRBJ2-7, is DTGVSQNPRHKITKRGQNVTFRCDPISEHNRLYWYRQTLGQGPEFLTYFQNEAQLEKSRLLSDRFSAERPKGSFSTLEIQRTEQGDSAMYLCASNTGSSYEQYFGPGTRLTVT.

This rearrangement joins TRBV4-2 to TRBJ2-2; D possibly corresponds to TRBD2 (6 bases). The CDR3 has 18 residues. CDR1 is LGHNA, CDR2 YNFKEQ, per germline. The ends were cut back, 4 bases at V and 0 bases at J, with 18 bases in the middle. CDR3 sequence (DNA): TGTGCCAGCAGCCCCCCGACTAGGGGAGAGGCGAACACCGGGGAGCTGTTTTTT. Protein product: CASSPPTRGEANTGELFF.

The V and J genes are TRBV10-3 and TRBJ1-4, with TRBD1 as a possible D gene (5 bases). V lost 3 bases and J 2 bases, leaving 10 bases between the germline ends. The length of the CDR3 is 15 residues. The germline V gene encodes CDR1 ENHRY and CDR2 SYGVKD. The DNA for the CDR3 is TGTGCCATCAGTGACTCGTGGGGGACTAATGAAAAACTGTTTTTT. The encoded protein is CAISDSWGTNEKLFF.

The chain uses TRBV11-2 and TRBJ2-7, with D unclear. The germline V gene has CDR1 SGHAT and CDR2 FQNNGV. This CDR3 has 14 residues. V lost 1 base and J 9 bases, leaving 16 bases between the germline ends. The CDR3 protein is CASSLGGRVFVQYF. The CDR3 region has the DNA TGTGCCAGCAGCTTAGGTGGTAGGGTATTCGTGCAGTACTTC.

The chain employs TRBV5-1 and TRBJ2-7, with 8 bases fitting TRBD1. Per germline, CDR1 SGHRS and CDR2 YFSETQ. The CDR3 sequence is 16 residues long. V trimming: 1 base; J trimming: 0 bases; junction bases outside the gene matches: 6. The DNA of the CDR3 is TGCGCCAGCAGCTTGAGTGGGACAGGTAACTCCTACGAGCAGTACTTC. Amino acid sequence: CASSLSGTGNSYEQYF.

The rearrangement links TRBV5-8 to TRBJ2-3; a weak D match, TRBD1 (6 bases). The V end lost 5 bases, the J end lost 10 bases, and 17 bases lay between the germline ends. Germline-derived CDR1 and CDR2 are SGHTS and YDEGEE. The CDR3 length is 13 residues. The CDR3 region is CASRNQGSGAQYF. The CDR3 DNA sequence: TGTGCCAGCAGAAACCAGGGGTCCGGAGCGCAGTATTTT.